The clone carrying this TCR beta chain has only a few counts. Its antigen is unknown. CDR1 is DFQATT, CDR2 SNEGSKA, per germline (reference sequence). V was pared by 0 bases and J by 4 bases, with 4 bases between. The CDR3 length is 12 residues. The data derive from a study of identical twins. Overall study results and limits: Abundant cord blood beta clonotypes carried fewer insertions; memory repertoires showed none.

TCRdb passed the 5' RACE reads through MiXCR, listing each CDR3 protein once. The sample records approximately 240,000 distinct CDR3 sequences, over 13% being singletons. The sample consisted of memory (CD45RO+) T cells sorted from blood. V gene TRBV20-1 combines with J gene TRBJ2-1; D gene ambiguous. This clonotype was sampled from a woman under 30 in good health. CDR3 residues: CSARDLYNEQFF. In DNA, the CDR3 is TGCAGTGCTAGAGATTTGTACAATGAGCAGTTCTTC.